These 18 T cell receptor beta chains originate from one sample sequenced in a study of graft-versus-host responses after intestinal transplantation. The method was immunoSEQ multiplex PCR; TCRdb's version includes in-frame clones alone and lacks a portion of them. Among more than 30,000 clones listed, 87% were seen once. Intraepithelial lymphocytes and lamina propria lymphocytes were released through processing of graft tissue. Specimen: ileum tissue, collected approximately 200 days after intestinal transplant. The receptors stem from a human patient who received an intestinal transplant, so some T cells may come from the graft donor.

The chain has TRBV7-9 and TRBJ1-1, with 8 bases fitting TRBD1. V was clipped by 5 bases and J by 2 bases; unmatched bases: 7. The CDR3 is 15 residues long. CDR1 SEHNR and CDR2 FQNEAQ come from the germline V gene (reference sequence). CDR3: CASSLIGQGNTEAFF. The CDR3 coding sequence is TGTGCCAGCAGCCTGATTGGACAGGGAAACACTGAAGCTTTCTTT.

The chain carries TRBV28 and TRBJ2-7; 14 nucleotides line up with TRBD2. This CDR3 has 15 residues. V dropped 6 bases and J dropped 11; count of bases not matched to a gene: 12. Per the germline V gene, CDR1 is MDHEN and CDR2 is SYDVKM. The CDR3: CASSLFGLAGGGEYF. CDR3 nucleotides: TGTGCCAGCAGCCTCTTCGGACTAGCGGGAGGCGGGGAGTACTTC.

V is TRBV7-9 and J is TRBJ2-7; 7 bases line up with TRBD2. CDR3 length equals 12 residues. CDR1 and CDR2 from the germline V gene are SEHNR and FQNEAQ (reference sequence). The J segment lost 7 bases and the V segment lost 1 base, leaving 1 base of the junction unmatched. CDR3 coding DNA: TGTGCCAGCAGCTTAGGGCGGGGGGAGCAGTACTTC. Translated: CASSLGRGEQYF.

In its sample, this clone was seen a few times. The rearrangement links TRBV29-1 to TRBJ1-1, with D perhaps matching TRBD1 (5 bases). The CDR3 runs to 14 residues. Trimming pared 4 bases from V and 1 base from J, leaving 13 bases between. Germline V gene lookup returns CDR1 SQVTM and CDR2 ANQGSEA. CDR3 loop: CSVVPGPPNTEAFF. Here the CDR3 DNA reads TGCAGCGTTGTACCGGGACCGCCGAACACTGAAGCTTTCTTT.

This chain uses TRBV5-1 with TRBJ2-7; TRBD1 might be the D (6 bases). CDR1 is SGHRS and CDR2 is YFSETQ in the germline V gene. The CDR3 totals 11 residues. Deletions cut 5 bases from V and 4 bases from J, with 7 bases between. CDR3 in amino acids: CASRGGYEQYF. CDR3 DNA: TGCGCCAGCAGAGGGGGTTACGAGCAGTACTTC.

The chain recombines TRBV29-1 with TRBJ2-2; D unresolved. The CDR3 totals 13 residues. V was pared by 6 bases and J by 0 bases, with 8 bases between. The germline V gene has CDR1 SQVTM and CDR2 ANQGSEA. CDR3 sequence reads: CSVLIPNTGELFF. CDR3 coding DNA: TGCAGCGTGTTAATTCCGAACACCGGGGAGCTGTTTTTT.

The chain has TRBV5-4 and TRBJ2-5; 10 nucleotides line up with TRBD1. The CDR3 loop spans 16 amino acids. Germline-derived CDR1 and CDR2 are SGHNT and YYREEE (reference sequence). V gave up 5 bases and J gave up 3 bases; unmatched junction bases: 10. The CDR3 here is CASRGTLGTGEETQYF. DNA of the CDR3: TGTGCCAGCAGAGGGACTCTAGGGACAGGGGAAGAGACCCAGTACTTC. The entire variable domain, with the rest obtained from reference TRBV5-4 and TRBJ2-5, is as follows: ETGVTQSPTHLIKTRGQQVTLRCSSQSGHNTVSWYQQALGQGPQFIFQYYREEENGRGNFPPRFSGLQFPNYSSELNVNALELDDSALYLCASRGTLGTGEETQYFGPGTRLLVL.

The chain links TRBV28 to TRBJ2-7; the match to TRBD2 covers 7 bases. Germline CDR1 and CDR2: MDHEN and SYDVKM. The length of the CDR3 is 16 residues. Losses at the gene ends were 6 bases for V and 2 bases for J; bases not matched to a gene: 13. The CDR3 loop reads CASRRASGGLTYEQYF. The CDR3 DNA follows: TGTGCCAGCAGACGGGCCTCGGGGGGTCTTACCTACGAGCAGTACTTC.

The chain couples TRBV2 to TRBJ2-2; D might be TRBD1 (6 bases). V gave up 6 bases and J gave up 7 bases, with 9 bases separating them. The germline CDR1 and CDR2 sequences are SNHLY and FYNNEI. The CDR3 consists of 12 residues. CDR3: CASRQGSGELFF. CDR3 nucleotides: TGTGCCAGCAGACAGGGTAGCGGGGAGCTGTTTTTT.

The chain combines TRBV19 with TRBJ2-3, with 7 bases fitting TRBD1. Losses at the gene ends were 4 bases for V and 5 bases for J; bases not matched to a gene: 6. Germline loops: CDR1 LNHDA, CDR2 SQIVND (reference sequence). The CDR3 runs to 14 residues. This chain's CDR3 is CASSTRQGRDTQYF. CDR3 in DNA: TGTGCCAGTAGTACCCGACAGGGTAGAGATACGCAGTATTTT.

This clone has just a few counts. V is TRBV2 and J is TRBJ2-2; TRBD2 matches 8 bases. This CDR3 has 15 residues. CDR1 and CDR2 from the germline V gene are SNHLY and FYNNEI. Losses at the gene ends were 2 bases for V and 6 bases for J; bases not matched to a gene: 5. CDR3 sequence (DNA): TGTGCCAGCAGTGAAAGTAGCGGGAAGGCCGGGGAGCTGTTTTTT. It specifies CASSESSGKAGELFF.

The chain links TRBV14 to TRBJ2-1; D is ambiguous. Germline-derived CDR1 and CDR2 are SGHDN and FVKESK. The V gene lost 3 bases and the J gene lost 4 bases, with 13 bases spanning the gap. CDR3 size: 15 residues. Written as DNA, the CDR3 is TGTGCCAGCAGCCAGGTGGGCGGCTCTTACAATGAGCAGTTCTTC. Translation gives CASSQVGGSYNEQFF.

The chain couples TRBV2 to TRBJ1-2, with 8 bases that match TRBD1. CDR3 size: 11 residues. CDR1 and CDR2 (germline): SNHLY, FYNNEI. The chain's CDR3 is CARTGFDGYTF. For the CDR3, the DNA is TGTGCTAGGACAGGGTTCGATGGCTACACCTTC.

The rearrangement uses TRBV28 and TRBJ1-2; 8 bases match TRBD1. V lost 5 bases to trimming and J lost 4 bases; unmatched junction nucleotides: 6. The CDR3 totals 14 residues. Germline CDR1 and CDR2: MDHEN and SYDVKM. CDR3 sequence: CASSPRGRPYGYTF. As DNA, the CDR3 is TGTGCCAGCAGTCCCAGGGGGCGTCCCTATGGCTACACCTTC.

This chain connects TRBV7-9 to TRBJ2-7; no clear D. Germline loops: CDR1 SEHNR, CDR2 FQNEAQ (reference sequence). Deletions cut 0 bases from V and 2 bases from J, with 8 bases between. The CDR3 covers 14 residues. The CDR3 DNA is TGTGCCAGCAGCTTAGCTGGGCAGGCCTACGAGCAGTACTTC. Amino acids: CASSLAGQAYEQYF.

CDR3 sequence reads: CASTLGGQNRYNEQFF. The CDR3 nucleotides are TGTGCCAGCACCCTAGGGGGACAGAATAGATACAATGAGCAGTTCTTC. The chain uses TRBV28 and TRBJ2-1, with TRBD1 matching over 7 bases. CDR3 length: 16 amino acids. With 7 bases clipped from V and 4 bases from J, the junction kept 13 bases outside the gene matches. Germline assignment: CDR1 MDHEN and CDR2 SYDVKM.

The chain uses TRBV6-5 and TRBJ2-2; TRBD1 or TRBD2 may be the D gene (5 bases each). Germline assignment: CDR1 MNHEY and CDR2 SVGAGI. Trimming left V 2 bases short and J 4 bases short, with 5 bases between. This CDR3 has 13 residues. DNA of the CDR3: TGTGCCAGCAGTTACGGGGGCACCGGGGAGCTGTTTTTT. It codes for CASSYGGTGELFF.

The chain is built from TRBV15 and TRBJ1-4, with D perhaps TRBD1 (6 bases). Germline-derived CDR1 and CDR2 are LNHNV and YYDKDF (reference sequence). Trimming pared 5 bases from V and 6 bases from J, leaving 13 bases between. This CDR3 is built from 14 residues. The CDR3 reads CATSWGQGHEKLFF. CDR3 coding DNA: TGTGCCACCAGCTGGGGGCAGGGGCATGAAAAACTGTTTTTT.